This T cell receptor beta chain was recovered during a study of blood T cells in healthy people across ages. Whole-study findings and limits: Aged donors had fewer naive CD4+ cells and lower diversity than long-lived donors.

Through a sample-barcoded 5' primer and a J-beta primer mix, a second PCR was run for 7 to 11 cycles. Each cDNA was tagged by a template-switch adaptor containing 12 random nucleotides. Sequencing recovered at least 3 million CDR3-containing paired-end reads from each sample. TCRdb analysed the 5' RACE reads with MiXCR anew, one entry per CDR3 protein. The sample contains about 780,000 distinct CDR3 sequences, about 45% of which appear only once. Remarks on this clonotype: Its target is not known.

V dropped 1 base and J dropped 6 bases, with 8 bases sitting between them. CDR3 length equals 13 residues. Germline V gene lookup returns CDR1 LGHDT and CDR2 YNNKEL (reference sequence). The sequencing sample was made of blood. J is TRBJ2-3 and V is TRBV3-1, with D possibly TRBD2 on 6 matching bases. The sequence came from an elderly man in good health. DNA for the CDR3: TGTGCCAGCAGCCAAGGACTAGTTGATACGCAGTATTTT. This translates into CASSQGLVDTQYF.